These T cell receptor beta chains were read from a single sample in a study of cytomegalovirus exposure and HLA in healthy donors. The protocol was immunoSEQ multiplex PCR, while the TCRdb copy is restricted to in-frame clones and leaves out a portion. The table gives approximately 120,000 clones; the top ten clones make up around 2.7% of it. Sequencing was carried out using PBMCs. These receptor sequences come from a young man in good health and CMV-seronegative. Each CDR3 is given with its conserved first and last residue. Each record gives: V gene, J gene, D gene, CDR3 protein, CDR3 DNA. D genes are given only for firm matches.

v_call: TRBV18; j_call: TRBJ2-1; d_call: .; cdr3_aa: CASSPTWGVNEQFF; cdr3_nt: TGTGCCAGCTCCCCGACTTGGGGGGTGAATGAGCAGTTCTTC
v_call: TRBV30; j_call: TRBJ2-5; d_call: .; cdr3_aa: CAWSPGTTPAETQYF; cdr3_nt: TGTGCCTGGAGTCCCGGGACAACCCCCGCAGAGACCCAGTACTTC
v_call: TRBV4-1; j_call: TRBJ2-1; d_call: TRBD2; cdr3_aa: CASSQGLAGGAYNEQFF; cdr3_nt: TGCGCCAGCAGCCAAGGACTAGCGGGAGGCGCCTACAATGAGCAGTTCTTC
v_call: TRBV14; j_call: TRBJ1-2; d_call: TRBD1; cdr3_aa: CASSPRSTGVGGYTF; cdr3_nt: TGTGCCAGCAGCCCACGATCAACAGGGGTAGGCGGCTACACCTTC
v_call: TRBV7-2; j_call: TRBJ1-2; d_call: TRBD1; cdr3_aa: CASSSLTGGAGGYTF; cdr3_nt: TGTGCCAGCAGCTCCTTGACAGGGGGCGCTGGGGGCTACACCTTC
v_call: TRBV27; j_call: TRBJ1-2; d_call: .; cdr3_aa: CASRRSAVPVSNYGYTF; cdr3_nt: TGTGCCAGCAGACGAAGCGCGGTGCCAGTTTCCAACTATGGCTACACCTTC
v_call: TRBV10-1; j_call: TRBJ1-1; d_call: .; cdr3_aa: CASSESQGSEITEAFF; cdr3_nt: TGCGCCAGCAGTGAGTCACAGGGATCTGAGATCACTGAAGCTTTCTTT
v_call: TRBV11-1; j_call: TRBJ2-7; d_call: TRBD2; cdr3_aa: CASRTGTSGTYEQYF; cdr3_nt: TGTGCCAGCAGAACCGGGACTAGCGGGACTTACGAGCAGTACTTC
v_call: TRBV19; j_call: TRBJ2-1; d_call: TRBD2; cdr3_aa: CASSKGTSGMYNEQFF; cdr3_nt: TGTGCCAGTAGTAAAGGGACTAGCGGGATGTACAATGAGCAGTTCTTC
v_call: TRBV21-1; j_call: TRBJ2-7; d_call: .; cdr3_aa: CASSTGQVEGSYEQYF; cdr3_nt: TGTGCCAGCAGCACAGGACAGGTCGAGGGCTCCTACGAGCAGTACTTC
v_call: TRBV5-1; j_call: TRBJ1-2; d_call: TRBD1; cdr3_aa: CASSAIQGGYGYTF; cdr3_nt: TGCGCCAGCAGCGCCATACAGGGGGGCTATGGCTACACCTTC
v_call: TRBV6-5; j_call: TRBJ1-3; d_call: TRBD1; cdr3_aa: CASSRSGGGGNTIYF; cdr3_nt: TGTGCCAGCAGTCGATCAGGGGGCGGTGGAAACACCATATATTTT
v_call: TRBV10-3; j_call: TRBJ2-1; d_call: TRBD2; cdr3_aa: CAISEFSSGDTYNEQFF; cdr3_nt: TGTGCCATCAGTGAGTTCTCTAGCGGAGATACCTACAATGAGCAGTTCTTC
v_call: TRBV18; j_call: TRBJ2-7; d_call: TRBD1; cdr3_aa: CASSKDPGQGVYEQYF; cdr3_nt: TGTGCCAGCTCAAAAGATCCGGGACAGGGGGTCTACGAGCAGTACTTC
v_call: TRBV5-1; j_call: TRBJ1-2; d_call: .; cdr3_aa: CASSLAGLKDYGYTF; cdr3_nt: TGCGCCAGCAGCTTGGCCGGACTGAAAGACTATGGCTACACCTTC
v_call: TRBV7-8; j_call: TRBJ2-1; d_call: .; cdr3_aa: CASSLGGSPYNEQFF; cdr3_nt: TGTGCCAGCAGCCTGGGAGGATCCCCCTACAATGAGCAGTTCTTC
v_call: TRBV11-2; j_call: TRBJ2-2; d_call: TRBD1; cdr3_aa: CASSVNRGTNTGELFF; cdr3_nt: TGTGCCAGCAGCGTCAACAGGGGAACGAACACCGGGGAGCTGTTTTTT
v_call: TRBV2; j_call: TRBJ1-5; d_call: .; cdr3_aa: CASSVLGGNQPQHF; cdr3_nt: TGTGCCAGCAGTGTGTTGGGAGGCAATCAGCCCCAGCATTTT
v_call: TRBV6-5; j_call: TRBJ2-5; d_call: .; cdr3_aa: CASSSVGRGGETQYF; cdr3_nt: TGTGCCAGCAGTTCAGTGGGGAGAGGCGGCGAGACCCAGTACTTC
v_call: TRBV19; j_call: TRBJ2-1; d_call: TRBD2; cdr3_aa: CASSILAGVNEQFF; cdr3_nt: TGTGCCAGTAGTATCCTAGCGGGAGTGAATGAGCAGTTCTTC
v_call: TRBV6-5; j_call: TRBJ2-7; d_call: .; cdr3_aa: CASSLGRRTNEQYF; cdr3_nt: TGTGCCAGCAGCCTGGGGCGGAGGACTAACGAGCAGTACTTC
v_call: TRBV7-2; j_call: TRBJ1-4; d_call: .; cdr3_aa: CASSRKEDGEEKLFF; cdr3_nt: TGTGCCAGCAGCAGAAAAGAGGACGGGGAAGAAAAACTGTTTTTT
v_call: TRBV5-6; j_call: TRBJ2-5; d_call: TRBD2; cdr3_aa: CASTIGGVQTQYF; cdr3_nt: TGTGCCAGCACCATTGGGGGGGTGCAGACCCAGTACTTC
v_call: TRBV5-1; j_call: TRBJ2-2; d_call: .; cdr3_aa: CASSLNTGELFF; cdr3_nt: TGCGCCAGCAGCCTCAACACCGGGGAGCTGTTTTTT
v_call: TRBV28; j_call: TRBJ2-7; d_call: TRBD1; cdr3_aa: CASSRRDRGYEQYF; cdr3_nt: TGTGCCAGCAGTCGACGGGACAGGGGGTACGAGCAGTACTTC
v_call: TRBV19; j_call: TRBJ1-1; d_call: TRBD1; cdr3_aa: CASSRQGDTEAFF; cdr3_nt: TGTGCCAGTAGTAGACAGGGAGACACTGAAGCTTTCTTT
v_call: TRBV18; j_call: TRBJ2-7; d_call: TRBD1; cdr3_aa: CASSRDSSIAYEQYF; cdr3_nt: TGTGCCAGCTCAAGGGACAGCTCCATAGCCTACGAGCAGTACTTC